These T cell receptor beta chains were read from a single sample in a study of CD8+ T cells in alopecia areata. TCRdb's table, derived via immunoSEQ multiplex PCR, lists solely in-frame clones and lacks some. The table lists 150,000 to 200,000 clones, 50% to 75% of them singletons, with approximately 16% in the top ten. The material was CD4+ T cells sorted from blood, obtained at approximately week 55, from a patient treated with tofacitinib. The receptor source for this set is a human donor with alopecia areata. The CDR3 runs from the conserved cysteine through the conserved F or W. D genes are given only for firm matches. Expanded clones get a size class; other rows say once, few or many, or leave the size out.

j_call,d_call,v_call,clone_size,cdr3_nt,cdr3_aa
TRBJ1-1,.,TRBV5-4,.,TGTGCCAGCAGCTTGCGGGGGGGCACTGAAGCTTTCTTT,CASSLRGGTEAFF
TRBJ2-2,TRBD1,TRBV30,.,TGTGCCTGGAAGGTCACAGGGGCACACCGGGAGCTGTTTTTT,CAWKVTGAHRELFF
TRBJ1-2,.,TRBV6-5,.,TGTGCCAGCAGTCCACAGTCTAACTATGGCTACACCTTC,CASSPQSNYGYTF
TRBJ1-2,.,TRBV25-1,few,TGTGCCAGCAGTGAATACGTCTGGCGGAAAATAGCTAACTATGGCTACACCTTC,CASSEYVWRKIANYGYTF
TRBJ1-5,.,TRBV30,.,TGTGCCTGGAGTCCGTCAGTATTCAATCAGCCCCAGCATTTT,CAWSPSVFNQPQHF
TRBJ2-6,.,TRBV11-2,.,TGTGCCAGCAGCTTTAGGAGGACTGGGGCCAACGTCCTGACTTTC,CASSFRRTGANVLTF
TRBJ2-4,TRBD1,TRBV6-5,once,TGTGCCAGCAGCCAAGCCCGGGACAGCAAAAACATTCAGTACTTC,CASSQARDSKNIQYF
TRBJ1-1,.,TRBV15,.,TGTGCCACCAGCAGAGATCTAGGGACAATTGAAGCTTTCTTT,CATSRDLGTIEAFF
TRBJ2-2,.,TRBV9,.,TGTGCCAGCAGCCAGAGTTGGACCGGGGAGCTGTTTTTT,CASSQSWTGELFF
TRBJ1-1,.,TRBV18,few,TGTGCCAGCTCACCACGCAGTTTGGGCGAGGCGAACACTGAAGCTTTCTTT,CASSPRSLGEANTEAFF
TRBJ2-7,.,TRBV27,.,TGTGCCAGCAGTTTAAGGGGGGCTACGTACGAGCAGTACTTC,CASSLRGATYEQYF
TRBJ2-7,.,TRBV30,.,TGTGCCTGGAGTAAGGTACATCTCAACGAGCAGTACTTC,CAWSKVHLNEQYF
TRBJ1-2,.,TRBV6-5,.,TGTGCCAGCAGTTACGGCTATGGCTACACCTTC,CASSYGYGYTF
TRBJ2-5,TRBD2,TRBV7-8,.,TGTGCCAGCAGCTTAGAGTCGCGGGGGGGGATTCAAGAGACCCAGTACTTC,CASSLESRGGIQETQYF
TRBJ1-2,.,TRBV18,.,TGTGCCAGCTCACAAAGTCGCGGGGCGGTGAGCTATGGCTACACCTTC,CASSQSRGAVSYGYTF
TRBJ2-7,.,TRBV27,.,TGTGCCAGCAGTTTCGGGACTGATGGTGGCGAGCAGTACTTC,CASSFGTDGGEQYF
TRBJ2-5,TRBD2,TRBV10-2,few,TGCGCCACGAATAGCGGGGGGGCGTCGGAGACCCAGTACTTC,CATNSGGASETQYF
TRBJ2-7,TRBD1,TRBV5-1,.,TGCGCCAGCAGCCAGGGACAGCTAGGCTACGAGCAGTACTTC,CASSQGQLGYEQYF
TRBJ1-1,.,TRBV5-6,.,TGTGCCAGCAGCGTTGGCGCAGTGAACACTGAAGCTTTCTTT,CASSVGAVNTEAFF
TRBJ2-3,.,TRBV9,.,TGTGCCAGCAGCGTAGCGCTAGGGCCAGATACGCAGTATTTT,CASSVALGPDTQYF
TRBJ2-7,.,TRBV15,.,TGTGCCACCAGCAGAGACGCAACCCAGTACGAGCAGTACTTC,CATSRDATQYEQYF
TRBJ2-1,.,TRBV5-8,once,TGTGCCAGCAGGCGGACTGGGGGGACTGAGCAGTTCTTC,CASRRTGGTEQFF
TRBJ1-6,TRBD1,TRBV6-5,.,TGTGCCAGCAGTGAATACAGGGGCAATTCACCCCTCCACTTT,CASSEYRGNSPLHF
TRBJ1-2,TRBD1,TRBV29-1,.,TGCAGCGCTGGGACAGGGGCCAACTATGGCTACACCTTC,CSAGTGANYGYTF
TRBJ2-3,.,TRBV4-1,.,TGCGCCAGCAGCCACTACTGGAGCGATACGCAGTATTTT,CASSHYWSDTQYF
TRBJ2-3,.,TRBV30,.,TGTGCCTGGAGTGCGGCAGGGGCCACAGATACGCAGTATTTT,CAWSAAGATDTQYF
TRBJ1-1,.,TRBV2,.,TGTGCCAGCGAAGGGGGATCCACTGAAGCTTTCTTT,CASEGGSTEAFF
TRBJ2-7,TRBD2,TRBV6-5,few,TGTGCCAGCAGCTACGTCGAGCGGGGGGGCCAGCAGTACTTC,CASSYVERGGQQYF
TRBJ1-2,TRBD1,TRBV6-6,.,TGTGCCAGCAGTCAGGGGGCGTATGGCTACACCTTC,CASSQGAYGYTF
TRBJ2-7,.,TRBV2,.,TGTGCCAGCAGTGAAGGACAGATAACCTACGAGCAGTACTTC,CASSEGQITYEQYF
TRBJ2-5,.,TRBV23-1,.,TGCGCCAGCAGTCAATCGGACATCCTTTACCAAGAGACCCAGTACTTC,CASSQSDILYQETQYF
TRBJ2-7,TRBD1,TRBV7-9,.,TGTGCCAGCAGCCGACCAGGGGGCTTCAACGAGCAGTACTTC,CASSRPGGFNEQYF
TRBJ1-2,.,TRBV30,.,TGTGCCTGGAGGGCCGGGGGGAACGGCTACACCTTC,CAWRAGGNGYTF
TRBJ2-3,TRBD2,TRBV2,few,TGTGCCAGTACTCCGGGACTAGCCCCAGATACGCAGTATTTT,CASTPGLAPDTQYF
TRBJ1-1,.,TRBV5-1,.,TGCGCCAGCAGCTTGGGGTCGGTTGACAAGTCTTTCTTT,CASSLGSVDKSFF
TRBJ1-2,TRBD1,TRBV30,few,TGTGCCTGGAGTGACAGGGGAAACAACTATGGCTACACCTTC,CAWSDRGNNYGYTF
TRBJ2-7,.,TRBV30,.,TGTGCCTGGGCAGGACAGTCCTACGAGCAGTACTTC,CAWAGQSYEQYF
TRBJ2-6,.,TRBV4-1,.,TGCGCCAGCAGCCAAGAGGCGCTGGCCGGTTCTGGGGCCAACGTCCTGACTTTC,CASSQEALAGSGANVLTF
TRBJ1-5,.,TRBV7-8,.,TGTGCCAGCAGCTCCGGGTTTGGGGACCAGGCCCAGCATTTT,CASSSGFGDQAQHF
TRBJ1-6,TRBD1,TRBV7-9,.,TGTGCGTCGGGACAGACCAATTCACCCCTCCACTTT,CASGQTNSPLHF
TRBJ1-1,.,TRBV29-1,.,TGCAGCGTTGCTGTACAGCCGAACACTGAAGCTTTCTTT,CSVAVQPNTEAFF